The text below deals with one T cell receptor (beta chain). This clonotype has a count of ten or more. Its antigen has not been determined. No base quality information exists; no much larger clone differs at one position. This entry belongs to a study of T-cell reconstitution after alpha-beta-depleted transplantation in children listed by TCRdb under 2016. A note on the overall study: T-cell immune reconstitution after TCRalphabeta/CD19-depleted allogeneic hematopoietic cell transplantation in children was quantitatively tracked in the study by means of TCR repertoire profiling.

Library preparation employed PCR. Sequencing took place on an Illumina HiSeq 2500. To normalize quantification of the TCRbeta repertoire, the TCR libraries were built with molecular barcoding that relied on unique molecular identifiers. TCRdb trimmed public reads at Q25 via fastp, called clones via MiXCR and kept in-frame beta chains. Every CDR3 protein is listed once, alongside the most common genes and DNA of its rows. This sample holds roughly 220,000 distinct CDR3 sequences; roughly a tenth were observed only once. The ten largest clones represent about 5% of the sample. The CDR3 goes from the cysteine to the phenylalanine over 14 residues. Only the CDR3 region is kept as DNA, spanning 42 bases read in frame from base 1. Deletion took 5 bases off V and 1 base off J, with a span of 11 bases between the germline ends.

Sequencing was performed on PBMCs from the stem cell graft donor, taken from the stem cell graft. This receptor chain uses TRBV12-3 or TRBV12-4 and TRBJ1-1, with the D gene too uncertain to name. The receptor was isolated from a human donor who donated a stem cell graft to a child with SCID. Read as DNA, the sequence is TGTGCCAGCAGTAAACCACCAGGGAACACTGAAGCTTTCTTT. It codes for CASSKPPGNTEAFF.